This TCR beta chain was sequenced during a study of CD8 T cells in Susac syndrome. Study-level findings and limits: The study's TCR sequencing and HLA analysis covered a relatively small number of individuals, and the study acknowledged this.

Sequencing of TCR beta drew on CD8+ and CD4+ T cells from blood. The multiple sclerosis controls were treatment-naive patients with relapsing-remitting disease that was stable or active. On this clonotype itself: The antigen remains undetermined.

RNA was extracted with the RNeasy kit, and a quantity of roughly 0.45 to 1 ug was reverse transcribed using random hexamers. With immunoSEQ multiplex PCR, TCR beta CDR3 was amplified across 54 Vbeta and 13 Jbeta. TCRdb reanalysed the immunoSEQ multiplex PCR reads using MiXCR and keeps one entry per CDR3 protein. The sample yields approximately 76,000 distinct CDR3 sequences, about 95% seen once. The receptor comes from a human donor with multiple sclerosis. The sample was CD8+ T cells from PBMCs.

The CDR3 region is CASNSEAELYEQFF. CDR3 coding DNA: TGTGCCAGCAACTCGGAAGCGGAGCTCTATGAGCAGTTCTTC. The chain is built from TRBV25-1 and TRBJ2-1, with D maybe TRBD2 (5 bases). The CDR3 is 14 amino acids. V lost 7 bases and J 8 bases, leaving 18 bases between the germline ends. Germline CDR1 and CDR2: MGHDK and SYGVNS.